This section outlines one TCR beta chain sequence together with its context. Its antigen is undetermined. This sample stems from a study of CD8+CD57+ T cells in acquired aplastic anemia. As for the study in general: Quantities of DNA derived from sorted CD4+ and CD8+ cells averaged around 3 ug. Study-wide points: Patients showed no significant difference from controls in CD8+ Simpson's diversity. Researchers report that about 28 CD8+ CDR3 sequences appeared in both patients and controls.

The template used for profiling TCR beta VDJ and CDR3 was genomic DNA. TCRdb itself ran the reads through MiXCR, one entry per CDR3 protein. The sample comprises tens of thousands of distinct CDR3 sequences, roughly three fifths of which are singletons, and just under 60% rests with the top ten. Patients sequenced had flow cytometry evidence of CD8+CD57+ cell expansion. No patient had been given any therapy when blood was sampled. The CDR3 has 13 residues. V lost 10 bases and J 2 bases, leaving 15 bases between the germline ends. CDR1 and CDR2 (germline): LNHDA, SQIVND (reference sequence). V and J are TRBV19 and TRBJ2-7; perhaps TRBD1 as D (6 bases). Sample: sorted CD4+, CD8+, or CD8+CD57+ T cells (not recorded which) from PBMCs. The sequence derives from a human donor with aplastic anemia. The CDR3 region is CATRGNRPYEQYF. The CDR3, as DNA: TGTGCCACCAGGGGAAACCGTCCCTACGAGCAGTACTTC.